A selection of T cell receptor beta chains follows, all from one sample in a study of blood T cell repertoires in COVID-19. Profiled with immunoSEQ multiplex PCR; TCRdb holds only in-frame clones, not every one. The data contain 70,000 to 95,000 clones, roughly 80% of them seen just once; the ten biggest clones take up more than 10%. Sequenced material: peripheral blood. Every receptor here comes from a woman in her forties with active or convalescent COVID-19. Each CDR3 is given with its conserved first and last residue. Fields, in order: clone size, J gene, D gene, V gene, CDR3 protein, CDR3 DNA. A D gene is named only where the DNA matches it firmly. Clone size is shown for a subset of rows, as once, few, many or a class of expanded clone.

>once|TRBJ2-7|TRBD2|TRBV11-2
CASSLPLADLSYEQYF
TGTGCCAGCAGCCTCCCCCTAGCGGATCTCTCCTACGAGCAGTACTTC
>.|TRBJ1-1|.|TRBV28
CASSFLPADAGDTEAFF
TGTGCCAGCAGTTTCCTTCCAGCCGATGCAGGCGACACTGAAGCTTTCTTT
>few|TRBJ2-2|.|TRBV10-3
CAISDLSHTGELFF
TGTGCCATCAGTGATCTTAGTCACACCGGGGAGCTGTTTTTT
>.|TRBJ1-5|.|TRBV15
CATSRDLATSNQPQHF
TGTGCCACCAGCAGAGATCTAGCTACAAGCAATCAGCCCCAGCATTTT
>.|TRBJ1-1|TRBD1|TRBV28
CASSLVRGRAFF
TGTGCCAGCAGTTTAGTTAGGGGGCGAGCTTTCTTT
>.|TRBJ2-5|.|TRBV7-9
CASSRRMASKETQYF
TGTGCCAGCAGCCGGCGGATGGCATCAAAAGAGACCCAGTACTTC
>.|TRBJ1-5|TRBD1|TRBV5-8
CASSLGTGGLGNQPQHF
TGTGCCAGCAGCTTGGGGACAGGGGGTTTGGGCAATCAGCCCCAGCATTTT
>once|TRBJ2-7|TRBD2|TRBV28
CASSQASGTYEQYF
TGTGCCAGCAGTCAAGCCAGCGGGACTTACGAGCAGTACTTC
>.|TRBJ2-3|.|TRBV7-9
CASSAIVGAITDTQYF
TGTGCCAGCAGCGCCATAGTGGGGGCCATCACAGATACGCAGTATTTT
>.|TRBJ2-2|.|TRBV29-1
CSVGGAGELFF
TGCAGCGTTGGGGGGGCCGGGGAGCTGTTTTTT
>few|TRBJ2-1|.|TRBV7-6
CASSSSHHGYNEQFF
TGTGCCAGCAGCTCCTCCCACCACGGCTACAATGAGCAGTTCTTC
>.|TRBJ1-2|TRBD1|TRBV19
CASSIDPTGFYGYTF
TGTGCCAGTAGTATAGACCCGACAGGGTTCTATGGCTACACCTTC
>.|TRBJ1-3|TRBD1|TRBV4-3
CASSQDLGTGVNTIYF
TGCGCCAGCAGCCAAGATCTGGGGACAGGGGTAAACACCATATATTTT
>.|TRBJ2-2|TRBD1|TRBV29-1
CSAGQGVTGELFF
TGCAGCGCAGGACAGGGGGTCACCGGGGAGCTGTTTTTT
>.|TRBJ1-5|.|TRBV21-1
CASFRTGKIRHQPQHF
TGTGCCAGCTTCCGGACAGGGAAAATCCGCCATCAGCCCCAGCATTTT
>.|TRBJ1-3|TRBD1|TRBV5-1
CASSLGDRSGNTIYF
TGCGCCAGCAGCTTGGGGGACAGATCTGGAAACACCATATATTTT
>.|TRBJ1-2|.|TRBV9
CASKKGNYGYTF
TGTGCCAGCAAGAAGGGGAACTATGGCTACACCTTC
>.|TRBJ2-7|.|TRBV7-8
CASSLGAHEQYF
TGTGCCAGCAGCTTAGGGGCCCACGAGCAGTACTTC
>.|TRBJ2-7|.|TRBV24-1
CATSDPGTYEQYF
TGTGCCACCAGTGATCCGGGGACCTACGAGCAGTACTTC
>.|TRBJ2-7|.|TRBV4-3
CASSRDFGSYEQYF
TGCGCCAGCAGCCGAGACTTCGGGTCCTACGAGCAGTACTTC
>.|TRBJ2-5|TRBD1|TRBV14
CASNLLGQGIETQYF
TGTGCCAGCAACCTACTGGGACAGGGGATCGAGACCCAGTACTTC
>.|TRBJ2-7|TRBD1|TRBV5-1
CASSFSETGTGLYEQYF
TGCGCCAGCAGCTTCTCGGAAACCGGGACAGGCCTCTACGAGCAGTACTTC
>.|TRBJ1-4|.|TRBV12-3/TRBV12-4
CASRPRPNEKLFF
TGTGCCAGCAGGCCCAGGCCTAATGAAAAACTGTTTTTT
>.|TRBJ1-3|TRBD1|TRBV6-1
CASSEAEGAGNTIYF
TGTGCCAGCAGTGAAGCGGAGGGGGCAGGAAACACCATATATTTT
>few|TRBJ2-5|TRBD2|TRBV6-2/TRBV6-3
CASSTGTSGGEGQETQYF
TGTGCCAGCAGTACCGGGACTAGCGGGGGTGAAGGCCAAGAGACCCAGTACTTC
>.|TRBJ2-3|.|TRBV7-2
CASSLQGSTDTQYF
TGTGCCAGCAGCTTACAGGGATCCACAGATACGCAGTATTTT
>.|TRBJ2-2|.|TRBV7-2
CASSSRGTTGELFF
TGTGCCAGCAGCTCCCGGGGAACAACCGGGGAGCTGTTTTTT
>.|TRBJ1-1|TRBD1|TRBV28
CASSDRGGRTEAFF
TGTGCCAGCAGTGACAGGGGAGGGAGGACTGAAGCTTTCTTT
>.|TRBJ1-4|TRBD1|TRBV5-1
CASSYRGQGEKLFF
TGCGCCAGCAGCTACAGGGGACAAGGTGAAAAACTGTTTTTT
>.|TRBJ2-7|.|TRBV19
CASSSRGDEQYF
TGTGCCAGTAGTAGCAGGGGCGACGAGCAGTACTTC
>.|TRBJ2-7|TRBD1|TRBV27
CASSADRGVHEQYF
TGTGCCAGCAGCGCTGACAGGGGCGTTCACGAGCAGTACTTC
>.|TRBJ2-1|.|TRBV18
CASSPSAGLALNEQFF
TGTGCCAGCTCACCCTCGGCTGGGCTAGCCCTTAATGAGCAGTTCTTC
>once|TRBJ1-2|TRBD1|TRBV15
CATSRGQGEIGYTF
TGTGCCACCAGCAGAGGTCAGGGGGAAATTGGCTACACCTTC
>.|TRBJ2-7|.|TRBV4-3
CASSQVRQGAYEQYF
TGCGCCAGCAGCCAAGTGAGGCAGGGTGCCTACGAGCAGTACTTC
>.|TRBJ1-1|.|TRBV12-3/TRBV12-4
CASSLLFEAFF
TGTGCCAGCAGTTTATTATTTGAAGCTTTCTTT
>few|TRBJ1-1|.|TRBV2
CADPRAAFF
TGTGCCGATCCGAGGGCAGCTTTCTTT
>.|TRBJ2-1|TRBD1|TRBV5-1
CASNPTGAYNEQFF
TGCGCCAGCAACCCGACAGGGGCCTACAATGAGCAGTTCTTC
>.|TRBJ1-1|.|TRBV28
CASSLFITGNTEAFF
TGTGCCAGCAGTTTATTCATCACAGGGAACACTGAAGCTTTCTTT
>few|TRBJ1-4|.|TRBV4-3
CASSQDRTGVNEKLFF
TGCGCCAGCAGCCAAGATAGAACAGGCGTTAATGAAAAACTGTTTTTT
>.|TRBJ1-1|.|TRBV5-4
CASSPSLEHTEAFF
TGTGCCAGCAGCCCTTCGTTGGAGCACACTGAAGCTTTCTTT
>.|TRBJ2-4|TRBD1|TRBV6-1
CASSEMGQGNIQYF
TGTGCCAGCAGTGAAATGGGACAGGGAAACATTCAGTACTTC
>.|TRBJ2-1|TRBD2|TRBV18
CASSPPMGLAGGSEQFF
TGTGCCAGCTCACCGCCTATGGGACTAGCGGGAGGAAGTGAGCAGTTCTTC
>.|TRBJ2-5|.|TRBV7-7
CASSHRSGETQYF
TGTGCCAGCAGCCACAGGTCCGGAGAGACCCAGTACTTC
>.|TRBJ1-1|.|TRBV2
CASRGQTNTEAFF
TGTGCCAGCCGAGGACAGACAAACACTGAAGCTTTCTTT
>.|TRBJ1-1|.|TRBV16
CASSPRTRGNTEAFF
TGTGCCAGCAGCCCCCGGACCCGGGGAAACACTGAAGCTTTCTTT
>.|TRBJ1-4|.|TRBV7-9
CASRRGLEEIEKLFF
TGTGCCAGCAGGCGGGGGCTAGAAGAAATTGAAAAACTGTTTTTT
>few|TRBJ1-6|.|TRBV6-5
CASRLQDSPLHF
TGTGCCAGCAGGCTCCAGGATTCACCCCTCCACTTT
>.|TRBJ1-1|TRBD1|TRBV10-3
CAISARGQGATEAFF
TGTGCCATCAGTGCCCGGGGACAGGGGGCGACTGAAGCTTTCTTT
>.|TRBJ2-5|.|TRBV5-6
CASSLRRLGGETQYF
TGTGCCAGCAGCTTGAGGCGGCTAGGGGGAGAGACCCAGTACTTC
>.|TRBJ2-5|TRBD2|TRBV5-4
CASSLVAGGQETQYF
TGTGCCAGCAGCTTGGTGGCGGGAGGGCAGGAGACCCAGTACTTC
>.|TRBJ2-1|TRBD2|TRBV24-1
CATSTGTSGRSPYNEQFF
TGTGCCACCTCCACCGGGACTAGCGGGAGAAGTCCCTACAATGAGCAGTTCTTC
>.|TRBJ2-3|.|TRBV18
CASSLGQPTDTQYF
TGTGCCAGCTCACTAGGACAGCCCACAGATACGCAGTATTTT
>once|TRBJ1-5|.|TRBV5-1
CASSLYGETQPQHF
TGCGCCAGCAGCTTGTACGGGGAGACTCAGCCCCAGCATTTT
>.|TRBJ2-3|.|TRBV21-1
CASSRGTRADTQYF
TGTGCCAGCAGCAGGGGGACTAGGGCAGATACGCAGTATTTT
>.|TRBJ2-3|TRBD2|TRBV10-3
CAISPEAGVADTQYF
TGTGCCATCAGTCCGGAAGCGGGAGTGGCAGATACGCAGTATTTT